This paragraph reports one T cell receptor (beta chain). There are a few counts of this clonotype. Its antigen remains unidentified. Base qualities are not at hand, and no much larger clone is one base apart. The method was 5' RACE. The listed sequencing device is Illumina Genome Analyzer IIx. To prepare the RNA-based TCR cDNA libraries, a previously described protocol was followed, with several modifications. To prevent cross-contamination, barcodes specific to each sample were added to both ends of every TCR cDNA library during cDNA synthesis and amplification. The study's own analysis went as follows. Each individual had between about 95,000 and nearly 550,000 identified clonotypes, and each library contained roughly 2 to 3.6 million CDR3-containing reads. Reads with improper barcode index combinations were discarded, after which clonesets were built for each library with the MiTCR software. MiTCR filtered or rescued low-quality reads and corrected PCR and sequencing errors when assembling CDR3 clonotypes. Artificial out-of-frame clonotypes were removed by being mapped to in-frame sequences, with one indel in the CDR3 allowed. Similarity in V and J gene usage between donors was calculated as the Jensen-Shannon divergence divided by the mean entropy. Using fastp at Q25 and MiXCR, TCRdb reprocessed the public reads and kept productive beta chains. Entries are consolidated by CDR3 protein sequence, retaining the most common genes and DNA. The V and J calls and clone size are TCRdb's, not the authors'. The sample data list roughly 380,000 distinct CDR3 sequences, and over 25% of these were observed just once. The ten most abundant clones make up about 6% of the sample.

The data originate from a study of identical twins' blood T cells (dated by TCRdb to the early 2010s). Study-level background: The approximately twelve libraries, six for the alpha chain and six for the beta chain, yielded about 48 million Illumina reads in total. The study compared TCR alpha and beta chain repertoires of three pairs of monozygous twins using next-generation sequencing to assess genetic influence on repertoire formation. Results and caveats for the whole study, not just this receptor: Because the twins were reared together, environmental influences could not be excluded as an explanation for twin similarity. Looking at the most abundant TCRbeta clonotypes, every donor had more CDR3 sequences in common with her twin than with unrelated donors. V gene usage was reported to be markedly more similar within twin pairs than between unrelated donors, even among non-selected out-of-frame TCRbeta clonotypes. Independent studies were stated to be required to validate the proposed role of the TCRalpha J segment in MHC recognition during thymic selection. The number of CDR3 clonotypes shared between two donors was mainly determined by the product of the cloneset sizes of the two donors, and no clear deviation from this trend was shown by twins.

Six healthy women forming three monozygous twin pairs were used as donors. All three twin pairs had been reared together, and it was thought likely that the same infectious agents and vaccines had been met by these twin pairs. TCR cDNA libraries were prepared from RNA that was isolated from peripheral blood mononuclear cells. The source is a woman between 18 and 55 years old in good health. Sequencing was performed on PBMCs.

The DNA sequence is as follows: TGTGCCAGCAGCGGTGGACTAGCGGGAGTGGGAGAGACCCAGTACTTC. It translates to CASSGGLAGVGETQYF. The rearranged chain carries TRBV12-3 or TRBV12-4 and TRBJ2-5; 13 central nucleotides agree with TRBD2. From V the trimming removes 6 bases and from J it removes 4 bases, while the gene matches leave 8 bases of the junction unaccounted for. The CDR3 spans 16 residues, from the cysteine through the phenylalanine. Of the read, only the CDR3 DNA is kept; its 48 bases are in frame from base 1.